The 23 T cell receptor beta chains presented below share a single source sample, sequenced in a study of blood T cells in healthy people across ages. A second roughly 6 to 12 cycle PCR used barcoded and J-beta primers. Each CDR3 protein gets one entry after TCRdb re-called the 5' RACE reads with MiXCR. The sample has some 900,000 distinct CDR3 sequences, under 35% seen once. Sequenced sample: blood. All receptors derive from a woman of 80 years or more in good health.

The chain has TRBV7-2 and TRBJ2-7, with TRBD2 identical over 8 bases. The V segment lost 5 bases and the J segment 3 bases; nucleotides outside the gene matches: 9. The CDR3 totals 15 residues. Germline V gene sequence: CDR1 SGHTA, CDR2 FQGNSA. The CDR3 DNA follows: TGTGCCAGCAGCCCTGGACTAGCCAACGACTACGAGCAGTACTTC. Residues: CASSPGLANDYEQYF.

This clonotype has a count of ten or more. The gene calls are TRBV20-1 and TRBJ2-1, with 13 nucleotides matching TRBD2. Germline V lookup: CDR1 DFQATT, CDR2 SNEGSKA (reference sequence). CDR3 size: 17 residues. The V segment lost 0 bases and the J segment 9 bases; nucleotides outside the gene matches: 11. The CDR3: CSARDRATSGGALEQFF. The CDR3 nucleotides read TGCAGTGCTAGAGATCGGGCAACTAGCGGGGGGGCCCTTGAGCAGTTCTTC.

This clonotype was detected many times. The V and J genes are TRBV20-1 and TRBJ2-5; D gene ambiguous. Germline V CDR1 and CDR2: DFQATT, SNEGSKA (reference sequence). This CDR3 comprises 13 residues. Trimming took 2 bases from V and 2 from J, leaving 9 bases between them. CDR3 in amino acids: CSARLPNQETQYF. CDR3 bases: TGCAGTGCTAGACTACCGAATCAAGAGACCCAGTACTTC.

At least ten counts were recorded for this clonotype. The chain is built from TRBV30 and TRBJ2-1, with 9 bases matching TRBD1. The CDR3 has 16 amino acids. Trimming at V came to 1 base and at J to 3 bases, leaving 7 bases not matched to a gene. Germline V gene sequence: CDR1 GTSNPN, CDR2 SVGIG (reference sequence). Written as DNA, the CDR3 is TGTGCCTGGAGTGGAACTGGGACAGGGTACTACAATGAGCAGTTCTTC. Its protein is CAWSGTGTGYYNEQFF.

In this sample, this clonotype turned up a few times. The CDR3 sequence is CASTLGPNRGTQYF. The CDR3 DNA sequence: TGTGCCAGCACCCTAGGACCCAACCGGGGTACGCAGTATTTT. The chain carries TRBV5-6 and TRBJ2-3, with D possibly being TRBD2 (5 bases). CDR1 is SGHDT and CDR2 is YYEEEE in the germline V gene. This CDR3 has 14 amino acids. Deletions cut 6 bases from V and 8 bases from J, with 19 bases between.

The chain is built from TRBV20-1 and TRBJ1-1; D may be TRBD1 (6 bases). The CDR3 runs 14 residues. V was cut by 2 bases and J by 6 bases, with 16 bases left in between. Germline V gives CDR1 DFQATT, CDR2 SNEGSKA (reference sequence). The CDR3 DNA is TGCAGTGCTAGACAAGCACAGGGTATGGCTGAAGCTTTCTTT. This codes for CSARQAQGMAEAFF.

This clonotype has ten or more counts. The chain uses TRBV6-2 or TRBV6-3 and TRBJ2-3; possibly TRBD1 for D (6 bases). Trimming took off 5 bases at V and 4 bases at J, with 19 bases between the two ends. The length of the CDR3 is 16 residues. The V gene's germline CDR1 is MNHEY and CDR2 SVGEGT. The CDR3 reads CASSTLQGGSADTQYF. Here the CDR3 DNA reads TGTGCCAGCAGTACCTTACAAGGGGGTTCCGCAGATACGCAGTATTTT.

In its sample, this clonotype was seen a few times. This rearrangement joins TRBV20-1 to TRBJ2-7, with 9 nucleotides matching TRBD2. Germline assignment: CDR1 DFQATT and CDR2 SNEGSKA (reference sequence). There are 13 residues in the CDR3. V shed 8 bases and J 7 bases; nucleotides not matched to a gene: 12. CDR3 protein: CSSHSGRSREQYF. The DNA of the CDR3 is TGCAGTTCCCACAGCGGGAGGTCTAGGGAGCAGTACTTC.

There are many counts of this clonotype. This chain uses TRBV7-2 with TRBJ2-7, with 7 bases lining up with TRBD1. Germline loops: CDR1 SGHTA, CDR2 FQGNSA. CDR3 length: 16 residues. V lost 8 bases and J lost 0; bases outside the gene matches: 13. CDR3 DNA sequence: TGTGCCAGCGGCCTAACCGGACAGGAACCCTCCTACGAGCAGTACTTC. Encoded protein: CASGLTGQEPSYEQYF.

This rearrangement joins TRBV18 to TRBJ1-2; 10 bases match TRBD1. Germline V lookup: CDR1 KGHSH, CDR2 LQKENI. This CDR3 region has 20 residues. J lost 5 bases, V lost 2 bases, and 20 bases had no gene match. CDR3 nucleotides: TGTGCCAGCTCACCATCCTACGTTGTTTGGGATCAGGGACAGGGGTATGGCTACACCTTC. Amino acid sequence: CASSPSYVVWDQGQGYGYTF.

Of note for this clonotype: A much larger clone is a single base away; this may be a read error. The chain links TRBV6-5 to TRBJ2-3, with TRBD2 matching 11 bases. Germline lookup yields CDR1 MNHEY and CDR2 SVGAGI. This CDR3 contains 16 residues. The junction had 9 bases not matched to a gene; V was cut back by 5 bases and J by 5 bases. CDR3 in DNA: TGTGCCAGCAGTCCTACCATAGCGGGGGGGGGAGATACGCAGTATTTT. This encodes CASSPTIAGGGDTQYF.

The chain employs TRBV20-1 and TRBJ1-1; D is undetermined. CDR3 length: 11 residues. Germline loops: CDR1 DFQATT, CDR2 SNEGSKA (reference sequence). V was shortened by 8 bases and J by 0 bases, with 7 bases between the two germline ends. This chain's CDR3 is CSLLLNTEAFF. The CDR3 DNA follows: TGCAGTCTTCTTCTGAACACTGAAGCTTTCTTT.

This clonotype was counted between two and nine times. A much larger clone sits a single nucleotide away, making a read error possible. The chain is built from TRBV6-5 and TRBJ2-7; 11 bases are shared with TRBD1. The CDR3 sequence is 14 residues long. Germline CDR1 MNHEY, CDR2 SVGAGI. The ends lost 2 bases at V and 5 bases at J; junction bases unmatched: 2. CDR3 sequence (DNA): TGTGCCAGCAGTTACCGGACAGGGGGCCACGAGCAGTACTTC. Translated: CASSYRTGGHEQYF.

This clonotype was found many times. The chain recombines TRBV12-3 or TRBV12-4 with TRBJ1-1; D is undetermined. This CDR3 spans 15 amino acids. V was pared by 2 bases and J by 1 base, with 11 bases between. CDR3 sequence: CASSLQPIQNTEAFF. The CDR3, as DNA: TGTGCCAGCAGTTTACAGCCGATACAGAACACTGAAGCTTTCTTT.

This clonotype was recorded at least ten times. The chain carries TRBV20-1 and TRBJ2-5; 8 nucleotides agree with TRBD2. The CDR3 sequence is 14 residues long. The germline gives CDR1 DFQATT, CDR2 SNEGSKA (reference sequence). Trimming removed 6 bases from V and 2 bases from J; junction bases left unmatched: 8. DNA for the CDR3: TGCAGTGCGGCCCCTAGCGGGCCGCAAGAGACCCAGTACTTC. Its protein is CSAAPSGPQETQYF.

A few counts support this clonotype. The DNA for the CDR3 is TGTGCCAGCAGTTCCTTTATCGGACGGGTAAACTCCTACGAGCAGTACTTC. It translates to CASSSFIGRVNSYEQYF. The rearrangement joins TRBV6-2 or TRBV6-3 to TRBJ2-7; D is undetermined. With 4 bases removed from V and 0 bases from J, the gap between germline ends came to 19 bases. CDR3 length: 17 residues. Germline CDR1 reads MNHEY; CDR2 reads SVGEGT.

Worth noting for this clonotype: An end of the junction differs from the germline gene, which may be a read error. CDR3 DNA: TGCGCCAGCAGCTTAGTCCCCTCTGGGGCCAACGTCCGGACTTTC. Its translation is CASSLVPSGANVRTF. The chain combines TRBV5-1 with TRBJ2-6, with TRBD1 as a possible D gene (5 bases). This CDR3 is built from 15 residues. Germline lookup yields CDR1 SGHRS and CDR2 YFSETQ.

In regard to this clonotype: With a much larger clone just one base away, this may be a read error. The gene calls are TRBV7-2 and TRBJ2-1, with 7 bases fitting TRBD2. CDR1 and CDR2 from the germline V gene are SGHTA and FQGNSA. This CDR3 has 15 residues. The junction had 14 bases not matched to a gene; V was cut back by 2 bases and J by 13 bases. CDR3 in amino acids: CASSLLGLGQETQFF. CDR3 DNA sequence: TGTGCCAGCAGCTTACTCGGACTAGGGCAAGAGACCCAGTTCTTC.

The rearrangement joins TRBV10-2 to TRBJ1-1; D not certain. Germline loops: CDR1 WSHSY, CDR2 SAAADI. The CDR3 sequence is 15 residues long. V was shortened by 0 bases and J by 5 bases, with 13 bases between the two germline ends. CDR3 amino acids: CASSESWGSGTEAFF. For the CDR3, the DNA is TGCGCCAGCAGTGAGTCTTGGGGAAGTGGAACTGAAGCTTTCTTT.

The chain links TRBV12-3 or TRBV12-4 to TRBJ2-3; TRBD1 matches at 7 bases. The CDR3 is 16 residues long. Trimming removed 6 bases from V and 3 bases from J; junction bases left unmatched: 12. DNA for the CDR3: TGTGCCAGCAGATGGGGACAGAGAGTGAGAACAGATACGCAGTATTTT. Translating gives CASRWGQRVRTDTQYF.

This clonotype has a count of ten or more. V is TRBV7-2 and J is TRBJ2-3; 10 bases match TRBD1. Germline V CDR1 and CDR2: SGHTA, FQGNSA. This CDR3 is 16 amino acids long. V was clipped by 4 bases and J by 5 bases; unmatched bases: 9. The CDR3 DNA follows: TGTGCCAGCAGCTCACCACCGGGACAGGGGCGAGATACGCAGTATTTT. This codes for CASSSPPGQGRDTQYF.

Note on this clonotype: This may stem from a read error, because a much larger clone lies one nucleotide away. The chain uses TRBV7-2 and TRBJ1-4; D ambiguous. Trimming pared 3 bases from V and 8 bases from J, leaving 10 bases between. The CDR3 sequence is 13 residues long. Germline lookup yields CDR1 SGHTA and CDR2 FQGNSA. This CDR3 is CASSFLSSEKLFF. The CDR3 region has the DNA TGTGCCAGCAGCTTTCTTTCTTCAGAAAAACTGTTTTTT.

The chain combines TRBV7-9 with TRBJ2-5; D is unresolved. The DNA matches TRBJ2-1 better at its end, which makes the J call doubtful. Germline CDR1 reads SEHNR; CDR2 reads FQNEAQ (reference sequence). This CDR3 comprises 13 residues. CDR3 region: CASLRPGEETQFF. The CDR3 coding sequence is TGTGCCAGCCTACGTCCCGGAGAAGAGACCCAGTTCTTC.